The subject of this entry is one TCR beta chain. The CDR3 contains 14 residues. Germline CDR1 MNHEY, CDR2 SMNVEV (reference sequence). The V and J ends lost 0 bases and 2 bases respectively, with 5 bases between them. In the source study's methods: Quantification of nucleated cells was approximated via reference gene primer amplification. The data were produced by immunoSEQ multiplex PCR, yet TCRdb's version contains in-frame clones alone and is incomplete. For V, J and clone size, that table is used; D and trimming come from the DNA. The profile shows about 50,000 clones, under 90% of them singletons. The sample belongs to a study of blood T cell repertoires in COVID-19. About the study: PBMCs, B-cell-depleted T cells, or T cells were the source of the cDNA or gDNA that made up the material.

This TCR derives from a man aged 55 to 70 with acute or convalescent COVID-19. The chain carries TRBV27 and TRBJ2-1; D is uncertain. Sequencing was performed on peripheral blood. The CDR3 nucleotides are TGTGCCAGCAGTTTATCGTCAGCCTACAATGAGCAGTTCTTC. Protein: CASSLSSAYNEQFF.